A selection of T cell receptor beta chains follows, all from one sample in a study of blood T cell repertoires in COVID-19. Sequencing was performed with immunoSEQ multiplex PCR; in TCRdb, only in-frame clones are kept and a portion is missing. The profile shows about 360,000 clones, roughly 90% of them singletons. The sequenced sample was PBMCs or T cells enriched from blood (not recorded which). All receptors derive from a woman aged 40 to 49 with acute COVID-19. Each CDR3 is given with its conserved first and last residue. Fields, in order: clone size, J gene, D gene, V gene, CDR3 DNA, CDR3 protein. A D gene is named only where the DNA matches it firmly. Only part of the rows carry a size: once, few, many, or a class if the clone is expanded.

clone size: NA
J gene: TRBJ2-5
D gene: TRBD1
V gene: TRBV7-9
CDR3 DNA: TGTGCCAGCAGCAGCCGGGGACAGGGGGAGGTGACCCAGTACTTC
CDR3 protein: CASSSRGQGEVTQYF

clone size: NA
J gene: TRBJ2-2
D gene: TRBD1
V gene: TRBV9
CDR3 DNA: TGTGCCAGCAGCGCATCCGGGACAGCCCACACCGGGGAGCTGTTTTTT
CDR3 protein: CASSASGTAHTGELFF

clone size: NA
J gene: TRBJ2-1
D gene: TRBD2
V gene: TRBV10-1
CDR3 DNA: TGCGCCAGCAGTGAGTCGAGGGCTAGCGGCCGAAATGAGCAGTTCTTC
CDR3 protein: CASSESRASGRNEQFF

clone size: once
J gene: TRBJ1-6
D gene: NA
V gene: TRBV11-2
CDR3 DNA: TGTGCCAGCAGCCAAACAGGGTCTGATTCCCCCCTCCACTTT
CDR3 protein: CASSQTGSDSPLHF

clone size: NA
J gene: TRBJ2-3
D gene: NA
V gene: TRBV20-1
CDR3 DNA: TGCAGTGCCACGACAGGAAGTACGCAGTATTTT
CDR3 protein: CSATTGSTQYF

clone size: few
J gene: TRBJ2-1
D gene: NA
V gene: TRBV11-3
CDR3 DNA: TGTGCCAGCAGCTTGGACTCCTCCTACAATGAGCAGTTCTTC
CDR3 protein: CASSLDSSYNEQFF

clone size: NA
J gene: TRBJ1-2
D gene: TRBD1
V gene: TRBV10-3
CDR3 DNA: TGTGCCATCAGTGAGTCTGAGGGGGCGAGCTATGGCTACACCTTC
CDR3 protein: CAISESEGASYGYTF

clone size: NA
J gene: TRBJ1-4
D gene: TRBD1
V gene: TRBV5-6
CDR3 DNA: TGTGCCAGCAGCCTGGGACAGGGTTCGAAAAAACTGTTTTTT
CDR3 protein: CASSLGQGSKKLFF

clone size: NA
J gene: TRBJ2-3
D gene: NA
V gene: TRBV7-9
CDR3 DNA: TGTGCCAGCAGCCAAGCACCGGGAGCCACTAGCACAGATACGCAGTATTTT
CDR3 protein: CASSQAPGATSTDTQYF

clone size: NA
J gene: TRBJ1-4
D gene: NA
V gene: TRBV4-1
CDR3 DNA: TGCGCCAGCAGCCAAGTGGCTGAGGGTCGCGAAAAACTGTTTTTT
CDR3 protein: CASSQVAEGREKLFF

clone size: NA
J gene: TRBJ2-5
D gene: TRBD1
V gene: TRBV19
CDR3 DNA: TGTGCCAGTAGTGATCGGACAGGGGAAGAGACCCAGTACTTC
CDR3 protein: CASSDRTGEETQYF

clone size: NA
J gene: TRBJ2-7
D gene: NA
V gene: TRBV7-9
CDR3 DNA: TGTGCCAGCAGCTTAGTCCCCGGCTCCTACGAGCAGTACTTC
CDR3 protein: CASSLVPGSYEQYF

clone size: once
J gene: TRBJ1-2
D gene: NA
V gene: TRBV19
CDR3 DNA: TGTGCCAGTAGTATATTCGGGAGAGCTAACTATGGCTACACCTTC
CDR3 protein: CASSIFGRANYGYTF

clone size: once
J gene: TRBJ1-1
D gene: NA
V gene: TRBV2
CDR3 DNA: TGTGCCAGCAGTCCAGATCCGAACACTGAAGCTTTCTTT
CDR3 protein: CASSPDPNTEAFF

clone size: many
J gene: TRBJ1-5
D gene: NA
V gene: TRBV30
CDR3 DNA: TGTGCCTGGAGTCCACTAGCCGGGGATCAGCCCCAGCATTTT
CDR3 protein: CAWSPLAGDQPQHF

clone size: NA
J gene: TRBJ1-1
D gene: TRBD1
V gene: TRBV2
CDR3 DNA: TGTGCCAGCTTTAGGGCGTTGGGACAGGGGAACACTGAAGCTTTCTTT
CDR3 protein: CASFRALGQGNTEAFF

clone size: NA
J gene: TRBJ2-7
D gene: NA
V gene: TRBV9
CDR3 DNA: TGTGCCAGCAGCGTAGGGTCCCCGGGGAACGAGCAGTACTTC
CDR3 protein: CASSVGSPGNEQYF

clone size: NA
J gene: TRBJ1-1
D gene: TRBD1
V gene: TRBV7-9
CDR3 DNA: TGTGCCAGCAGGTTGGGACAGGGTCAGAACACTGAAGCTTTCTTT
CDR3 protein: CASRLGQGQNTEAFF

clone size: NA
J gene: TRBJ1-4
D gene: NA
V gene: TRBV11-2
CDR3 DNA: TGTGCCAGCAGCCGGAGGGGAGGCGGGAATGAAAAACTGTTTTTT
CDR3 protein: CASSRRGGGNEKLFF

clone size: once
J gene: TRBJ1-6
D gene: TRBD1
V gene: TRBV19
CDR3 DNA: TGTGCCAGCCAACGGGACAGGGTTTCACCCCTCCACTTT
CDR3 protein: CASQRDRVSPLHF

clone size: NA
J gene: TRBJ2-5
D gene: NA
V gene: TRBV29-1
CDR3 DNA: TGCAGCGTGACCCGAAGGGGGGAGGGAGAGACCCAGTACTTC
CDR3 protein: CSVTRRGEGETQYF

clone size: NA
J gene: TRBJ2-7
D gene: TRBD2
V gene: TRBV6-5
CDR3 DNA: TGTGCCAGCAGTTATGTAGCGGGGGGGCTCGAGCAGTACTTC
CDR3 protein: CASSYVAGGLEQYF

clone size: NA
J gene: TRBJ1-6
D gene: NA
V gene: TRBV4-1
CDR3 DNA: TGCGCCAGCAGCCAAGCCCCCGCGGCCCGATCACCCCTCCACTTT
CDR3 protein: CASSQAPAARSPLHF

clone size: NA
J gene: TRBJ2-2
D gene: NA
V gene: TRBV29-1
CDR3 DNA: TGCAGCGTTGAACGGCGGGAGAACACCGGGGAGCTGTTTTTT
CDR3 protein: CSVERRENTGELFF

clone size: NA
J gene: TRBJ1-2
D gene: NA
V gene: TRBV19
CDR3 DNA: TGTGCCAGTAGTATAACGGGGGGCCTCTACACCTTC
CDR3 protein: CASSITGGLYTF